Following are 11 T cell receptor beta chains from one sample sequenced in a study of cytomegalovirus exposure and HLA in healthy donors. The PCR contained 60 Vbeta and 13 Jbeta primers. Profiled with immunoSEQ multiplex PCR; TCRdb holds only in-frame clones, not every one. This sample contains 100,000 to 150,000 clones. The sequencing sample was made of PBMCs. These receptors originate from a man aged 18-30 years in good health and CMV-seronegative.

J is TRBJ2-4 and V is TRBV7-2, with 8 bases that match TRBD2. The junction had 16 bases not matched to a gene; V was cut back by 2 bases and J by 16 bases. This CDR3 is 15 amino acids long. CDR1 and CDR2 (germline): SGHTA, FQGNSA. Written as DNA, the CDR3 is TGTGCCAGCAGCTTAAAGGAGCGGGAGTTTGAAGGCGTCTACTTC. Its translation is CASSLKEREFEGVYF.

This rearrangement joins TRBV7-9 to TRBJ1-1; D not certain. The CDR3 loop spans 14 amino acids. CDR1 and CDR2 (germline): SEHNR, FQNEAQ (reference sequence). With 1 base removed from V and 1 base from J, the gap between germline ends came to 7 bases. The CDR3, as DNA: TGTGCCAGCAGCTTAGTTTCAGGGAACACTGAAGCTTTCTTT. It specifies CASSLVSGNTEAFF.

The CDR3 DNA sequence: TGTGCCAGCAGTTATTCAGGGTATCGGGATCAGCCCCAGCATTTT. Its protein is CASSYSGYRDQPQHF. V and J are TRBV6-5 and TRBJ1-5; possibly TRBD1 for D (5 bases). From germline, CDR1 is MNHEY and CDR2 SVGAGI. The CDR3 contains 15 residues. The ends were cut back, 3 bases at V and 5 bases at J, with 14 bases in the middle.

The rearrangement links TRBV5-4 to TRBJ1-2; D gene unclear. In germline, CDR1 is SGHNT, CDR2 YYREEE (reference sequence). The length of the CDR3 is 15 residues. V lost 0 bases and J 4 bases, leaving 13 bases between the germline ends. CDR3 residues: CASSLAAGLGYGYTF. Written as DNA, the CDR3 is TGTGCCAGCAGCTTGGCCGCAGGCCTCGGCTATGGCTACACCTTC.

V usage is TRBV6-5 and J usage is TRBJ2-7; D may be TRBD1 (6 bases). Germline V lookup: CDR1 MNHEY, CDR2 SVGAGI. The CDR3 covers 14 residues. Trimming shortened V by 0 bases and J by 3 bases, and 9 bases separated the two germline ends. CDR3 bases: TGTGCCAGCAGTTACTCACAGGGCCTCTACGAGCAGTACTTC. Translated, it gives CASSYSQGLYEQYF.

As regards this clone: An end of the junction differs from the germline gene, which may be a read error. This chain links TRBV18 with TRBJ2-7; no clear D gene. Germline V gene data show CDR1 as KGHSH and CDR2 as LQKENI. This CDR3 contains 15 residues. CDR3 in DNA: TGTGCCAGCTCACCACCATCCGCGGAACCCTACGGGCAGTACTTC. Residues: CASSPPSAEPYGQYF.

CDR3 in amino acids: CASSLYLSTSTDTQYF. CDR3 bases: TGTGCCAGCAGCTTATACCTTTCTACTAGCACAGATACGCAGTATTTT. This chain joins TRBV7-2 and TRBJ2-3; D uncertain. V was pared by 2 bases and J by 0 bases, with 12 bases between. CDR1 and CDR2 (germline): SGHTA, FQGNSA. The CDR3 extends over 16 amino acids.

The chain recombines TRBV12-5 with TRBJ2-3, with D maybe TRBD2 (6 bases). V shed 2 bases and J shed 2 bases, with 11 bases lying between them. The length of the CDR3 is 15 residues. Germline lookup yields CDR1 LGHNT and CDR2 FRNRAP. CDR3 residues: CASGLSGDYTDTQYF. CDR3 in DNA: TGTGCTAGTGGTTTGTCGGGAGACTACACAGATACGCAGTATTTT.

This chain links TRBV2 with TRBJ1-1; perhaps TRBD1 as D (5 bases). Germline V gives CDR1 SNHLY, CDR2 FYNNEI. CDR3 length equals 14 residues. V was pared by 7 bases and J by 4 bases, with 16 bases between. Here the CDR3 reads CASIPQGVPTEAFF. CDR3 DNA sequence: TGTGCCAGCATTCCCCAAGGGGTTCCCACTGAAGCTTTCTTT.

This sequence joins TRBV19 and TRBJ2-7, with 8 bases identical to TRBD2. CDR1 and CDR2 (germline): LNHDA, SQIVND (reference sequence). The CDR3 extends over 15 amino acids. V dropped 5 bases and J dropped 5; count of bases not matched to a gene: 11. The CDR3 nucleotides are TGTGCCAGTAGTTTTTATACTCGCGGGAGGAACGAGCAGTACTTC. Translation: CASSFYTRGRNEQYF. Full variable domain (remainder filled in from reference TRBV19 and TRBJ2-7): DGGITQSPKYLFRKEGQNVTLSCEQNLNHDAMYWYRQDPGQGLRLIYYSQIVNDFQKGDIAEGYSVSREKKESFPLTVTSAQKNPTAFYLCASSFYTRGRNEQYFGPGTRLTVT.

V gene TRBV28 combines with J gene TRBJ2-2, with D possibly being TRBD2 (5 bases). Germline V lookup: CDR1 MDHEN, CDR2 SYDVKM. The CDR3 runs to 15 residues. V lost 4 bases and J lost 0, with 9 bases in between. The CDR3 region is CASSSPGSNTGELFF. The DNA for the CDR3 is TGTGCCAGCAGTTCCCCGGGATCGAACACCGGGGAGCTGTTTTTT.